These 16 T cell receptor beta chains were sequenced from one sample in a study of T cells in Graves' hyperthyroidism and ophthalmopathy. RNA transcripts served as the template for amplifying TCR beta CDR3 regions. First-round RT-PCR targeting the TCR CDR3 was performed with the HTBI primer set. TCRdb passed the multiplex PCR reads through MiXCR, listing each CDR3 protein once. The sample has more than 500,000 distinct CDR3 sequences, about 17% seen once. Sequenced sample: blood. These receptors originate from a woman in her twenties or thirties with Graves' hyperthyroidism.

In this sample, this clonotype turned up a few times. The chain carries TRBV19 and TRBJ1-2, with D possibly TRBD1 on 5 matching bases. V was cut by 4 bases and J by 6 bases, with 18 bases left in between. Germline assignment: CDR1 LNHDA and CDR2 SQIVND (reference sequence). The CDR3 consists of 15 residues. The DNA for the CDR3 is TGTGCCAGTAGTAACGGCCGCGGGGGTCTCCATGGCTACACCTTC. Protein: CASSNGRGGLHGYTF.

The chain links TRBV4-1 to TRBJ2-7, with TRBD1 matching over 11 bases. Germline V gene sequence: CDR1 MGHRA, CDR2 YSYEKL. V dropped 0 bases and J dropped 5; count of bases not matched to a gene: 6. The CDR3 covers 16 residues. CDR3 bases: TGCGCCAGCAGCCAAGAATGGTCGGGACAGGGGGACGAGCAGTACTTC. Translated: CASSQEWSGQGDEQYF.

This clonotype has more than one count but fewer than ten. The chain joins TRBV5-6 to TRBJ2-1; D tentatively reads TRBD1 or TRBD2 (5 bases each). The germline gives CDR1 SGHDT, CDR2 YYEEEE. V was shortened by 0 bases and J by 5 bases, with 9 bases between the two germline ends. This CDR3 has 14 amino acids. As DNA, the CDR3 is TGTGCCAGCAGCTTGGTGGGGGAGAACAATGAGCAGTTCTTC. Encoded protein: CASSLVGENNEQFF. Full variable domain (remainder filled in from reference TRBV5-6 and TRBJ2-1): DAGVTQSPTHLIKTRGQQVTLRCSPKSGHDTVSWYQQALGQGPQFIFQYYEEEERQRGNFPDRFSGHQFPNYSSELNVNALLLGDSALYLCASSLVGENNEQFFGPGTRLTVL.

Points on this clonotype: This likely reflects a read error, since a far larger clone is one base away. The CDR3 coding sequence is TGTGCCAGCAGGCGGGACAGCCAAGAGACCCAGTACTTC. Protein: CASRRDSQETQYF. The chain employs TRBV6-1 and TRBJ2-5; D is possibly TRBD1 (7 bases). Germline CDR1 reads MNHNS; CDR2 reads SASEGT. The CDR3 length is 13 residues. Trimming took off 6 bases at V and 1 base at J, with 9 bases between the two ends.

This clonotype occurred a few times. The J gene is TRBJ2-7, the V gene TRBV20-1; D may be TRBD2 (5 bases). The CDR3 covers 18 residues. Trimming took 0 bases from V and 1 from J, leaving 22 bases between them. Germline V gives CDR1 DFQATT, CDR2 SNEGSKA (reference sequence). CDR3 in DNA: TGCAGTGCTAGAGATCGGGGAACCACGGCTTTAGATTCCTACGAGCAGTACTTC. Amino acids: CSARDRGTTALDSYEQYF.

This clonotype has at least ten counts. V is TRBV5-1 and J is TRBJ2-3, with a weak D call TRBD2 (6 bases). The CDR3 spans 11 residues. Germline lookup yields CDR1 SGHRS and CDR2 YFSETQ. V lost 5 bases and J lost 8, with 9 bases in between. CDR3 in amino acids: CASRRDVTQYF. CDR3 in DNA: TGCGCCAGCAGGCGGGATGTTACGCAGTATTTT.

At least ten counts were recorded for this clonotype. V gene TRBV27 combines with J gene TRBJ2-7, with TRBD2 identical over 8 bases. The CDR3 is made up of 15 amino acids. The J segment lost 0 bases and the V segment lost 3 bases, leaving 4 bases of the junction unmatched. Germline CDR1 is MNHEY and CDR2 is SMNVEV (reference sequence). Here the CDR3 reads CASSFGAGASYEQYF. The CDR3 bases are TGTGCCAGCAGTTTTGGAGCGGGAGCCTCCTACGAGCAGTACTTC.

This clonotype was counted ten times or more. The chain links TRBV27 to TRBJ1-5, with 8 bases identical to TRBD1. Per germline, CDR1 MNHEY and CDR2 SMNVEV (reference sequence). The V gene end was trimmed by 4 bases and the J gene end by 6 bases; junction bases not matched to a gene: 8. The CDR3 totals 15 residues. CDR3 coding DNA: TGTGCCAGCAGTTCAGTACAGGGGGTCACTCAGCCCCAGCATTTT. Translated: CASSSVQGVTQPQHF.

This clonotype was counted many times. V and J are TRBV18 and TRBJ2-1; possibly TRBD2 for D (6 bases). CDR3 length: 15 amino acids. Germline CDR1 and CDR2: KGHSH and LQKENI. The ends were cut back, 1 base at V and 4 bases at J, with 11 bases in the middle. The chain's CDR3 is CASSPLESGYNEQFF. In DNA, the CDR3 is TGTGCCAGCTCACCACTAGAAAGCGGGTACAATGAGCAGTTCTTC.

V and J are TRBV7-3 and TRBJ2-1; TRBD1 matches at 9 bases. Germline values: CDR1 SGHTA, CDR2 FQGTGA. The CDR3 has 15 amino acids. V was pared by 5 bases and J by 4 bases, with 6 bases of the junction left unmatched. The CDR3 DNA reads as TGTGCCAGCAGCCTCCGGGACAGGGATTACAATGAGCAGTTCTTC. Translated, it gives CASSLRDRDYNEQFF.

Many counts were recorded for this clonotype. This chain links TRBV12-3 or TRBV12-4 with TRBJ2-1; a weak D match, TRBD2 (5 bases). This CDR3 comprises 13 residues. The V end lost 6 bases, the J end lost 4 bases, and 10 bases lay between the germline ends. The DNA of the CDR3 is TGTGCCAGCAGGGTAGCGACTTACAATGAGCAGTTCTTC. It specifies CASRVATYNEQFF.

This clonotype was observed once. This rearrangement joins TRBV7-9 to TRBJ2-7; 9 nucleotides line up with TRBD1. The CDR3 spans 18 residues. With 3 bases clipped from V and 0 bases from J, the junction kept 12 bases outside the gene matches. Germline CDR1 and CDR2: SEHNR and FQNEAQ (reference sequence). CDR3 loop: CASSFVPGQGENSYEQYF. The DNA for the CDR3 is TGTGCCAGCAGCTTTGTTCCGGGACAGGGAGAGAACTCCTACGAGCAGTACTTC.

The rearrangement links TRBV28 to TRBJ2-7, with D unclear. Germline loops: CDR1 MDHEN, CDR2 SYDVKM. The CDR3 covers 13 residues. Trimming took 6 bases from V and 0 from J, leaving 9 bases between them. The CDR3 bases are TGTGCCAGCAGAGGGCCAGCCTCCTACGAGCAGTACTTC. It encodes CASRGPASYEQYF.

There are a few counts of this clonotype. The chain has TRBV19 and TRBJ1-1; the D gene is possibly TRBD1 (5 bases). From germline, CDR1 is LNHDA and CDR2 SQIVND (reference sequence). This CDR3 contains 13 residues. Trimming left V 5 bases short and J 3 bases short, with 10 bases between. CDR3 DNA sequence: TGTGCCAGTAGTTACCCAGGGTACACTGAAGCTTTCTTT. It encodes CASSYPGYTEAFF.

This clonotype was seen a handful of times. V is TRBV5-4 and J is TRBJ2-1; 9 bases match TRBD2. With V trimmed by 4 bases and J by 1 base, 6 bases remained unmatched. The V gene's germline CDR1 is SGHNT and CDR2 YYREEE (reference sequence). This CDR3 spans 16 amino acids. CDR3 sequence (DNA): TGTGCCAGCAGCCAGAAACTAGCGGGTTCCTACAATGAGCAGTTCTTC. Amino acids: CASSQKLAGSYNEQFF. Full variable domain (rest looked up from reference TRBV5-4 and TRBJ2-1): ETGVTQSPTHLIKTRGQQVTLRCSSQSGHNTVSWYQQALGQGPQFIFQYYREEENGRGNFPPRFSGLQFPNYSSELNVNALELDDSALYLCASSQKLAGSYNEQFFGPGTRLTVL.

This clonotype came up a few times. The chain is built from TRBV12-3 or TRBV12-4 and TRBJ1-3, with no clear D. The CDR3 is 17 amino acids. Trimming removed 2 bases at V and 4 bases at J, with 18 bases between. DNA of the CDR3: TGTGCCAGCAGTTTAACCCGCAGAAGGTCCTCCGGAAACACCATATATTTT. Its protein is CASSLTRRRSSGNTIYF.